The present T cell receptor beta chain was sequenced within a study of T cell responses to AZD1222 COVID-19 vaccine. The data were produced by immunoSEQ multiplex PCR, yet TCRdb's version contains in-frame clones alone and is incomplete. The sample has about 100,000 clones, 85% to 95% seen once; the top ten hold about 6.8%. The germline CDR1 and CDR2 sequences are SGHDT and YYEEEE. The V and J ends lost 4 bases and 8 bases, in that order; junction bases with no gene match: 10. There are 14 residues in the CDR3. Concerning this clone itself: Its antigen is still unknown.

Study-level results: Donors were mostly white British, more females; clonal diversity possibly underestimated. Seropositive status at baseline applied to only a handful of AZD1222 recipients. The CD4 TCRs associated with vaccination extended across spike and predominated at 160-218 and 743-854.

The sequence derives from an adult who received the AZD1222 COVID-19 vaccine. The V and J genes are TRBV5-6 and TRBJ1-2, with 8 nucleotides matching TRBD1. The specimen was peripheral blood, collected 28 days after the second AZD1222 dose. The chain's CDR3 is CASSARTGNEGYTF. CDR3 bases: TGTGCCAGCAGCGCCCGGACAGGGAACGAAGGCTACACCTTC.